Listed below are T cell receptor beta chains from one sample, sequenced in a study of T-cell memory formation after mild COVID-19. One entry per CDR3 protein, called by TCRdb with MiXCR from the 5' RACE reads. The sample gives some 290,000 distinct CDR3 sequences, around 15% of which show up once; approximately 25% is in the top ten. The sample was PBMCs or a T cell subset sorted from them (not recorded which). These receptors were obtained from a man in his late teens or twenties who had mild COVID-19 (a few samples of this study predate the infection). Cell type and time point are not known. Each CDR3 is given with its conserved first and last residue. D genes are given only for firm matches. Size is stated for part of the rows, as once, few or many counts, or as a class when the clone is expanded.

>TRBD2|-|TRBV28|TRBJ2-5
TGTGCCAGCAGTTTTTCGCTGGGGGGGAGCACGAAGACCCAGTACTTC
CASSFSLGGSTKTQYF
>TRBD1|few|TRBV7-9|TRBJ2-2
TGTGCCAGCAGGCAGACAGGGGCCGGGGAGCTGTTTTTT
CASRQTGAGELFF
>TRBD1|few|TRBV7-9|TRBJ1-2
TGTGCCAGCAGCCCCGGAAACAGGGGGCAGGATGGCTACACCTTC
CASSPGNRGQDGYTF
>TRBD1|-|TRBV9|TRBJ1-6
TGTGCCAGCAGCGTCGACAGGGATTCACCCCTCCACTTT
CASSVDRDSPLHF
>TRBD1|-|TRBV7-9|TRBJ1-1
TGTGCCATCCGGGACAGGGGGAGCACTGAAGCTTTCTTT
CAIRDRGSTEAFF
>-|-|TRBV20-1|TRBJ1-1
TGCAAAAAGGGGGGGGACACTGAAGCTTTCTTT
CKKGGDTEAFF
>TRBD1|once|TRBV7-9|TRBJ2-2
TGTGCCAGCAGCCTGGGACAGGTGGGGACCGGGGAGCTGTTTTTT
CASSLGQVGTGELFF
>-|few|TRBV5-1|TRBJ2-2
TGCGCCAGCAGCTCCACCCAGGGTTACACCGGGGAGCTGTTTTTT
CASSSTQGYTGELFF
>TRBD1|-|TRBV27|TRBJ1-6
TGTGCCAGCAGTCCCGGGACAGGCAATAATTCACCCCTCCACTTT
CASSPGTGNNSPLHF
>TRBD2|few|TRBV11-2|TRBJ2-1
TGTGCCAGCAGCCTGGGACTAGCGGAGAGGGGCAATGAGCAGTTCTTC
CASSLGLAERGNEQFF
>-|-|TRBV3-1|TRBJ2-5
TGTGCCAGCAGGCCGGGACGAGAGACCCAGTACTTC
CASRPGRETQYF
>-|many|TRBV4-1|TRBJ2-7
TGCGCCAGCAGCCAAGGGCCAGGGGTTTGGGAGCAGTACTTC
CASSQGPGVWEQYF
>TRBD2|-|TRBV5-1|TRBJ2-3
TGCGCCAGCAGCCCCGGGGGGGGTTCAGATACGCAGTATTTT
CASSPGGGSDTQYF
>TRBD2|few|TRBV7-6|TRBJ2-7
TGTGCCAGCAGCTTAGGAATCCGCGGGAGCAACGAGCAGTACTTC
CASSLGIRGSNEQYF
>-|-|TRBV12-3/TRBV12-4|TRBJ1-2
TGTGCCAGCAGCCATCGGGGGGTATCTGGCTACACCTTC
CASSHRGVSGYTF
>-|few|TRBV7-9|TRBJ2-3
TGTGCCAGCAGGCTACGGGCGACGCAGTATTTT
CASRLRATQYF
>-|few|TRBV15|TRBJ1-6
TGTGCCACCGCGAGCGAGAACTCACCCCTCCACTTT
CATASENSPLHF
>TRBD2|few|TRBV7-2|TRBJ2-3
TGTGCCAGCAGCCTACCGACTAGCGGGGACACAGATACGCAGTATTTT
CASSLPTSGDTDTQYF
>-|-|TRBV25-1|TRBJ2-6
TGTGCCAGCAGTAAGTCGAACTCTGGGGCCAACGTCCTGACTTTC
CASSKSNSGANVLTF
>TRBD2|few|TRBV18|TRBJ2-3
TGTGCCAGCTCACCGCGACGGGGGGAGGGCACAGATACGCAGTATTTT
CASSPRRGEGTDTQYF
>-|many|TRBV9|TRBJ1-2
TGTGCCAGCGAAGGGACTTCCTATGGCTACACCTTC
CASEGTSYGYTF
>-|-|TRBV5-1|TRBJ2-2
TGCGCCAGCAGCTTAACCCCACAGGGTCGAATACCCACCGGGGAGCTGTTTTTT
CASSLTPQGRIPTGELFF
>TRBD2|-|TRBV6-6|TRBJ2-1
TGTGCCAGCACCCCTCACCTAGCGGGGGCTAATGAGCAGTTCTTC
CASTPHLAGANEQFF
>-|few|TRBV20-1|TRBJ1-4
TGCAGTGCTAGAGCGGAAAGATCGGATGAAAAACTGTTTTTT
CSARAERSDEKLFF
>TRBD2|few|TRBV11-1|TRBJ2-3
TGTGCCAGCAGCCCAAGGACTAGCGGGGACACAGATACGCAGTATTTT
CASSPRTSGDTDTQYF
>-|-|TRBV6-5|TRBJ2-5
TGTGCCAGCAGTTACGGGGTGCGGGAGACCCAGTACTTC
CASSYGVRETQYF
>-|few|TRBV4-3|TRBJ2-1
TGCGCCAGCAGCCAAGATCGAGCGTTAGGGAATGAGCAGTTCTTC
CASSQDRALGNEQFF
>-|-|TRBV15|TRBJ2-7
TGTGCCACCAGCCCACATGGCTACGAGCAGTACTTC
CATSPHGYEQYF
>-|-|TRBV5-1|TRBJ1-4
TGCGCCAGCAGCTTGGGGGCCGGATCAACAACTAATGAAAAACTGTTTTTT
CASSLGAGSTTNEKLFF
>TRBD1|-|TRBV4-3|TRBJ1-6
TGCGCCAGCAGCCAAGATTTACAGGGGGTTGGTTCACCCCTCCACTTT
CASSQDLQGVGSPLHF
>-|many|TRBV4-1|TRBJ2-1
TGCGCCAGCACCCCAGGCGGATTCTCCTACAATGAGCAGTTCTTC
CASTPGGFSYNEQFF
>-|-|TRBV20-1|TRBJ1-2
TGCAGTGCTAGGCAGGTGATTATGGATGGCTACACCTTC
CSARQVIMDGYTF
>-|few|TRBV7-3|TRBJ2-2
TGTGCCAGCAGCTTTTGGGACGGGGAGCTGTTTTTT
CASSFWDGELFF
>TRBD1|few|TRBV18|TRBJ1-5
TGTGCCAGCGCGCCGGGACAGGGGATCGGTCAGCCCCAGCATTTT
CASAPGQGIGQPQHF
>-|few|TRBV12-3/TRBV12-4|TRBJ1-4
TGTGCCAGCGCATTGAGGGAGCCGGGAGATGAAAAACTGTTTTTT
CASALREPGDEKLFF
>-|-|TRBV6-6|TRBJ1-1
TGTGCCAGCAGTTATGGGGCACTCAACACTGAAGCTTTCTTT
CASSYGALNTEAFF
>-|few|TRBV6-5|TRBJ2-2
TGTGCCAGCCGATCGACAACAACGAACACCGGGGAGCTGTTTTTT
CASRSTTTNTGELFF
>TRBD2|few|TRBV9|TRBJ2-1
TGTGCCAGCAGCGCAGCGGGGGGGCCGCCCTACAATGAGCAGTTCTTC
CASSAAGGPPYNEQFF
>TRBD1|few|TRBV7-2|TRBJ1-5
TGTGCCAGCAGCCCCGAGGGGACAGGGAAGGACCAGCCCCAGCATTTT
CASSPEGTGKDQPQHF
>TRBD2|many|TRBV5-1|TRBJ2-1
TGCGCCAGCAGCCGATCACTAGCGGGGGCCCACAATGAGCAGTTCTTC
CASSRSLAGAHNEQFF
>-|-|TRBV11-2|TRBJ2-7
TGTGCCAGCGCCTGGAGAAGCTCCTACGAGCAGTACTTC
CASAWRSSYEQYF
>TRBD2|-|TRBV20-1|TRBJ2-7
TGCAGTGCCCCCAACGGGCTAGCGGGGGAATCCGAGCAGTACTTC
CSAPNGLAGESEQYF
>-|few|TRBV7-9|TRBJ2-3
TGTGCCAGCAGCTTACAAGGCGCTCTCACAGATACGCAGTATTTT
CASSLQGALTDTQYF
>-|few|TRBV7-3|TRBJ2-3
TGTGCCAGCAGCTTAATCGCGGGAACAGATACGCAGTATTTT
CASSLIAGTDTQYF